The rows below give T cell receptor beta chains drawn from one sample of a study of blood T cell repertoires in COVID-19. The assay was immunoSEQ multiplex PCR, and TCRdb's table has in-frame clones only and misses some. The sample lists about 170,000 clones; more than 75% were seen once. Sequencing was done on a sample of peripheral blood. All receptors derive from a man aged 45-65 years who had recovered from COVID-19. Each CDR3 is given with its conserved first and last residue. D genes are given only for firm matches. Rows give clone size only sometimes, using once, few, many, or a class for an expanded clone.

j_call,clone_size,d_call,v_call,cdr3_nt,cdr3_aa
TRBJ2-3,.,.,TRBV6-6,TGTGCCAGCAGTGACCCAGTGGGAGCCAAAGATACGCAGTATTTT,CASSDPVGAKDTQYF
TRBJ2-3,.,.,TRBV11-1,TGTGCCAGCAGCTTAGTTGACAGTAGCACAGATACGCAGTATTTT,CASSLVDSSTDTQYF
TRBJ2-1,.,TRBD2,TRBV3-1/TRBV3-2,TGTGCCAGCAGCCAAGGTCTAGCGGGAGGCTCCTACAATGAGCAGTTCTTC,CASSQGLAGGSYNEQFF
TRBJ1-4,.,TRBD1,TRBV3-1/TRBV3-2,TGTGCCAGCAGCCGAGGACAGGAAGGGAAACTGTTTTTT,CASSRGQEGKLFF
TRBJ1-1,.,.,TRBV11-1,TGTGCCAGCAGTCTCGACAGAGACACTGAAGCTTTCTTT,CASSLDRDTEAFF
TRBJ2-1,.,TRBD2,TRBV27,TGTGCCAGCAGTTCCCTAGCGGGAGGTCCTAACAATGAGCAGTTCTTC,CASSSLAGGPNNEQFF
TRBJ2-1,.,TRBD1,TRBV28,TGTGCCAGCAGTTCCGTAGGGGACAGAGGTCGCAATGAGCAGTTCTTC,CASSSVGDRGRNEQFF
TRBJ1-1,.,TRBD1,TRBV10-1,TGCGCCAGCAGTGAGTACAGGGGGCAAGACACTGAAGCTTTCTTT,CASSEYRGQDTEAFF
TRBJ1-5,.,.,TRBV11-1,TGTGCCAGCAGCTTAGGGCGGAGGGAACTCAATCAGCCCCAGCATTTT,CASSLGRRELNQPQHF
TRBJ1-1,.,TRBD1,TRBV5-5,TGTGCCAGCAGCTTGGCCGCAGGGGGGAGGACTGAAGCTTTCTTT,CASSLAAGGRTEAFF
TRBJ2-7,.,TRBD2,TRBV4-1,TGCGCCAGCAGCCAAGCCATCTGGGGGGGAGCGGAGTCAGGTTCGCCCTACGAGCAGTACTTC,CASSQAIWGGAESGSPYEQYF
TRBJ1-6,.,.,TRBV7-3,TGTGCCAGCAGCTTATTCTCACAGGAGAATTCACCCCTCCACTTT,CASSLFSQENSPLHF
TRBJ2-7,.,TRBD1,TRBV6-5,TGTGCCAGCAGGACAGGGGTCTACGAGCAGTACTTC,CASRTGVYEQYF
TRBJ2-7,.,TRBD1,TRBV5-5,TGTGCCAGCAGCTTGACAGGGGTCTACGAGCAGTACTTC,CASSLTGVYEQYF
TRBJ2-3,.,.,TRBV11-1,TGTGCCAGCAGCTTAGCGTTTGCAGGGGACGTTTCAGATACGCAGTATTTT,CASSLAFAGDVSDTQYF
TRBJ2-3,.,.,TRBV10-3,TGTGCCATCAGTGAATTGGAGGAGGCGTATTTT,CAISELEEAYF
TRBJ2-3,.,.,TRBV27,TGTGCCAGCATTATAGCGGCTAGCACAGATACGCAGTATTTT,CASIIAASTDTQYF
TRBJ2-7,once,.,TRBV6-5,TGTGCCAGCAGCACGGACTCCGCTTACCCTTACGAGCAGTACTTC,CASSTDSAYPYEQYF
TRBJ2-3,.,TRBD1,TRBV6-1,TGTGCCAGCAGTGTAGGACAGGGGGCTTCTAGCACAGATACGCAGTATTTT,CASSVGQGASSTDTQYF
TRBJ1-5,.,TRBD1,TRBV6-6,TGTGCCAGCAGTTACAGGGGGCTCAATCAGCCCCAGCATTTT,CASSYRGLNQPQHF
TRBJ1-1,.,.,TRBV6-2/TRBV6-3,TGTGCCAGCAGTTACTCGTCCTTGAACACTGAAGCTTTCTTT,CASSYSSLNTEAFF
TRBJ1-1,.,.,TRBV28,TGTGCCAGCAGTTTAACCCCAGGGCGGACTGAAGCTTTCTTT,CASSLTPGRTEAFF
TRBJ1-1,.,TRBD1,TRBV7-6,TGTGCCAGCAGCTCCGGGACAGGAATGAACACTGAAGCTTTCTTT,CASSSGTGMNTEAFF
TRBJ1-2,.,TRBD1,TRBV28,TGTGCCAGCAGCTCCGCCGGGACAGGTGACTATGGCTACACCTTC,CASSSAGTGDYGYTF
TRBJ2-7,.,TRBD2,TRBV4-1,TGCGCCAGCAGCCAAGGCAGGGTTAGCGGGAGTTGGGAGCAGTACTTC,CASSQGRVSGSWEQYF
TRBJ2-7,.,TRBD1,TRBV5-1,TGCGCCAGCAGCTTCGCCGGGACAGGGATTTCCTACGAGCAGTACTTC,CASSFAGTGISYEQYF
TRBJ2-1,.,.,TRBV6-5,TGTGCCAGCAGTTACTCCAGAGGTCTTGAGCAGTTCTTC,CASSYSRGLEQFF
TRBJ2-5,.,TRBD1,TRBV7-2,TGTGCCAGCAGCTTAAACAGGGGTGTCCAAGAGACCCAGTACTTC,CASSLNRGVQETQYF
TRBJ2-2,.,.,TRBV6-5,TGTGCCAGCAGTTACCTTGCCAGCACCGGGGAGCTGTTTTTT,CASSYLASTGELFF
TRBJ1-4,once,.,TRBV10-3,TGTGCCATCAGTAAGGGGGATAATGAAAAACTGTTTTTT,CAISKGDNEKLFF
TRBJ2-7,.,TRBD1,TRBV6-5,TGTGCCAGCAGGGCAGGGGGCGTCTCCTACGAGCAGTACTTC,CASRAGGVSYEQYF
TRBJ2-7,.,.,TRBV29-1,TGCAGCGTTGAGGCAGGGTTTGAGCAGTACTTC,CSVEAGFEQYF
TRBJ2-2,.,TRBD2,TRBV18,TGTGCCAGCTCACCACGGCTAGCGGGTTACACCGGGGAGCTGTTTTTT,CASSPRLAGYTGELFF
TRBJ1-2,.,.,TRBV5-6,TGTGCCAGCAGCTTGGAAACAGTAGCTAACTATGGCTACACCTTC,CASSLETVANYGYTF
TRBJ1-2,.,.,TRBV18,TGTGCCAGCTCACCACCGCGGGATGACTATGGCTACACCTTC,CASSPPRDDYGYTF
TRBJ1-2,.,.,TRBV27,TGTGCCAGCATGTGGGGGGTCTATGGCTACACCTTC,CASMWGVYGYTF
TRBJ1-1,.,TRBD1,TRBV2,TGTGCCAGCAGTGATTCGACAGGGGGCACTGAAGCTTTCTTT,CASSDSTGGTEAFF
TRBJ1-2,.,.,TRBV10-3,TGTGCCATCCCCAAAACGGGGGGGGAAGGCTACACCTTC,CAIPKTGGEGYTF